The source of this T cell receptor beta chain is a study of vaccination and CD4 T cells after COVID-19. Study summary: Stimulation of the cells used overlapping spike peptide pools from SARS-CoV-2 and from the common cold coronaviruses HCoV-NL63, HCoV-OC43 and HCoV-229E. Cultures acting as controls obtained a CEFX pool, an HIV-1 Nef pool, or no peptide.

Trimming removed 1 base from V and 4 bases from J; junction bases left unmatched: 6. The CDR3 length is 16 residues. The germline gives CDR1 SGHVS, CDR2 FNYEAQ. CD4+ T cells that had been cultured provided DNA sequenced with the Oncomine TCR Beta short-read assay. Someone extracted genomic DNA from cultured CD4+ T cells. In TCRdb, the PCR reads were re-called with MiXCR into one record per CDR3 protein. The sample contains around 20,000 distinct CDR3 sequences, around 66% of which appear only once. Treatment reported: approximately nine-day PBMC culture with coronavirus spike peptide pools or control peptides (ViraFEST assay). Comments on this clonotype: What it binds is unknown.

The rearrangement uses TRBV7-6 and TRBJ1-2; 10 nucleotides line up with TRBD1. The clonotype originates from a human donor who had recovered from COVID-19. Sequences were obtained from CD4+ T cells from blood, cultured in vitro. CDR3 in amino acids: CASSLDGTGAPYGYTF. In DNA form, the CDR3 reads TGTGCCAGCAGCTTAGATGGGACAGGGGCGCCCTATGGCTACACCTTC.